This T cell receptor beta chain was sequenced during a study of breast tumors, draining lymph nodes, adjacent tissues. Findings and caveats of the study: That most tumor T cells come from lymph nodes remained unproven. Compared with basal-like, luminal-like tumors shared significantly more repertoire with nontumor tissue. Data fit most tumor T cells coming from lymph node, expanding in tumor.

This clonotype has a count of ten or more. Its antigen is as yet unknown. The CDR3 is made up of 15 amino acids. Germline CDR1 is SGHTA and CDR2 is FQGTGA. Unmatched junction bases numbered 4, after V lost 4 bases and J lost 3 bases. Samples came from axillary lymph nodes draining the breast cancer. TCRdb processed the multiplex PCR reads anew with MiXCR; each CDR3 protein has one entry. This sample has approximately 210,000 distinct CDR3 sequences, with around 32% found just once. V is TRBV7-3 and J is TRBJ2-1, with 9 bases identical to TRBD2. The sequence was collected from a female donor with breast cancer. Some clones in this sample may be carry-over from other donors' samples. What was sequenced was axillary lymph node tissue. This CDR3 reads CASSSLAGNYNEQFF. The CDR3 nucleotides are TGTGCCAGCAGCTCTCTAGCGGGGAACTACAATGAGCAGTTCTTC.